The rows below give T cell receptor beta chains drawn from one sample of a study of T cells in Graves' hyperthyroidism and ophthalmopathy. TCRdb analysed the multiplex PCR reads with MiXCR anew, one entry per CDR3 protein. The sample shows around 700,000 distinct CDR3 sequences, roughly a third of them seen only once. The sequenced sample consisted of blood. These receptors originate from a woman between 40 and 50 years old with Graves' hyperthyroidism. The CDR3 runs from the conserved cysteine through the conserved F or W. D genes are given only for firm matches. The size entry is marked missing in some rows and otherwise reads once, few, many or a size class.

size	D	J	V	CDR3	DNA
NA	NA	TRBJ1-5	TRBV2	CASSGWGGRETQHF	TGTGCCAGCAGTGGTTGGGGGGGGCGGGAGACCCAGCATTTT
NA	NA	TRBJ1-4	TRBV7-2	CASSSREKLFF	TGTGCCAGCAGCTCGCGGGAAAAACTGTTTTTT
many	NA	TRBJ2-2	TRBV10-1	CASSETTGELFF	TGCGCCAGCAGTGAAACCACCGGGGAGCTGTTTTTT
many	NA	TRBJ2-7	TRBV7-6	CASSLEDGTSYEQYF	TGTGCCAGCAGCTTAGAGGACGGTACCTCCTACGAGCAGTACTTC
NA	TRBD2	TRBJ2-3	TRBV24-1	CATSDSAGGASTDTQYF	TGTGCCACCAGTGATTCCGCGGGGGGAGCCAGCACAGATACGCAGTATTTT
few	NA	TRBJ2-2	TRBV6-6	CASSYGYGTNTGELFF	TGTGCCAGCAGTTATGGGTATGGCACGAACACCGGGGAGCTGTTTTTT
many	TRBD2	TRBJ2-7	TRBV20-1	CSARDPAGGKYEQYF	TGCAGTGCTAGAGATCCAGCGGGGGGTAAATACGAGCAGTACTTC
NA	NA	TRBJ2-7	TRBV5-8	CASSLGLAEEQYF	TGTGCCAGCAGCTTGGGGCTAGCCGAAGAGCAGTACTTC
few	NA	TRBJ1-1	TRBV6-5	CASSIRHPNTEAFF	TGTGCCAGCAGTATCAGACACCCGAACACTGAAGCTTTCTTT
many	TRBD1	TRBJ1-2	TRBV11-2	CASSEDRAYGYTF	TGTGCCAGCAGCGAAGACAGGGCGTATGGCTACACCTTC
many	TRBD1	TRBJ1-1	TRBV7-2	CASSIKQGIRNEAFF	TGTGCCAGCAGCATCAAACAGGGGATCCGGAATGAAGCTTTCTTT
once	NA	TRBJ1-6	TRBV7-9	CASSGPGEGSPLHF	TGTGCCAGCAGCGGGCCAGGGGAAGGTTCACCCCTCCACTTT
NA	TRBD1	TRBJ1-3	TRBV3-1	CASSQVPTGENTIYF	TGTGCCAGCAGCCAAGTGCCGACAGGGGAGAACACCATATATTTT
many	TRBD2	TRBJ2-7	TRBV7-9	CASSPGGARTYEQYF	TGTGCCAGCAGCCCCGGGGGGGCGCGAACCTACGAGCAGTACTTC
NA	NA	TRBJ1-1	TRBV5-1	CASSIQGRGETEAFF	TGCGCCAGCAGCATCCAGGGTCGGGGCGAGACTGAAGCTTTCTTT
NA	NA	TRBJ2-7	TRBV12-3/TRBV12-4	CASSLVAATYEQYF	TGTGCCAGCAGTTTAGTAGCAGCCACCTACGAGCAGTACTTC
few	NA	TRBJ1-1	TRBV9	CASSPGGRVATEAFF	TGTGCCAGCAGCCCGGGGGGCAGGGTAGCCACTGAAGCTTTCTTT
many	NA	TRBJ1-2	TRBV7-9	CASSIQGVLYGYTF	TGTGCCAGCAGCATACAGGGTGTCCTCTATGGCTACACCTTC
NA	TRBD1	TRBJ2-7	TRBV7-9	CASSFSLDRVYEQYF	TGTGCCAGCAGCTTTTCCCTCGACAGGGTCTACGAGCAGTACTTC
NA	TRBD1	TRBJ1-1	TRBV7-2	CASSLVGFAGTGGTEAFF	TGTGCCAGCAGCTTAGTGGGTTTTGCGGGAACAGGGGGGACTGAAGCTTTCTTT
NA	NA	TRBJ2-2	TRBV5-2	CASDRSLDTGELFF	TGTGCCAGCGACCGGTCCTTGGATACCGGGGAGCTGTTTTTT
many	NA	TRBJ1-2	TRBV6-5	CASSRGSNYGYTF	TGTGCCAGCTCCAGAGGCTCTAACTATGGCTACACCTTC
NA	TRBD1	TRBJ1-1	TRBV9	CASSAAQGYDTEAFF	TGTGCCAGCAGCGCTGCACAGGGGTACGACACTGAAGCTTTCTTT
NA	NA	TRBJ2-5	TRBV19	CASSIDTGIRQPQYF	TGTGCCAGTAGTATAGATACGGGGATACGGCAGCCCCAGTACTTC
few	NA	TRBJ1-2	TRBV12-3/TRBV12-4	CASSLVLGRQNYGYTF	TGTGCCAGCAGTTTAGTCCTGGGAAGACAAAACTATGGCTACACCTTC
once	NA	TRBJ2-2	TRBV10-2	CASSHGPGELFF	TGCGCCAGCAGTCACGGCCCCGGGGAGCTGTTTTTT
NA	TRBD1	TRBJ2-7	TRBV29-1	CSVALDRAEQYF	TGCAGCGTTGCACTGGACAGGGCCGAGCAGTACTTC
NA	TRBD1	TRBJ1-4	TRBV19	CASTPRQGYEKLFF	TGTGCCAGTACCCCGAGACAGGGTTACGAAAAACTGTTTTTT
NA	TRBD2	TRBJ2-7	TRBV25-1	CASSEWNSGDCEQYF	TGTGCCAGCAGTGAATGGAATAGCGGGGATTGCGAGCAGTACTTC
NA	NA	TRBJ1-1	TRBV7-3	CASSRTNIEAFF	TGTGCCAGCAGTCGTACGAACATTGAAGCTTTCTTT
many	NA	TRBJ1-6	TRBV6-5	CASRSTDAQNSPLHF	TGTGCCAGCAGATCCACGGACGCTCAAAATTCACCCCTCCACTTT
few	NA	TRBJ1-1	TRBV6-2/TRBV6-3	CASTRTGSDTEAFF	TGTGCCAGCACCAGAACAGGGTCGGACACTGAAGCTTTCTTT
many	NA	TRBJ2-7	TRBV11-3	CASSFSQGGYEQYF	TGTGCCAGCAGCTTTTCCCAGGGTGGGTACGAGCAGTACTTC
many	NA	TRBJ1-1	TRBV16	CASSPITTEAFF	TGTGCCAGCAGCCCCATCACCACTGAAGCTTTCTTT
few	NA	TRBJ2-2	TRBV7-3	CASSLDPPRELFF	TGTGCCAGCAGCTTAGACCCACCGCGGGAGCTGTTTTTT
NA	TRBD1	TRBJ1-6	TRBV2	CASGSGTGGSPLHF	TGTGCCAGCGGGTCGGGGACAGGGGGTTCACCCCTCCACTTT
many	NA	TRBJ1-5	TRBV10-3	CAISGQGSNQPQHF	TGTGCCATCAGTGGCCAGGGGAGCAATCAGCCCCAGCATTTT